Sequencing of this TCR beta chain was carried out in a study of blood T cell repertoires in COVID-19 (dated by TCRdb to 2018 to 2021). The study in broad terms: The collaborator samples originated in the United States, Italy and Spain and spanned the acute and convalescent phases of COVID-19. The material from the prospective study consisted of cDNA or gDNA derived from T cells, B-cell-depleted T cells, or PBMCs. Deeply sampled blood TCRbeta repertoires from subjects exposed to, actively infected with, or recovered from COVID-19 were included in the dataset. The repertoires were made available in a free public database intended to serve as a resource for research on the immune response to SARS-CoV-2. Samples came from the ongoing ImmuneRACE study (first 160 participants) plus 1,254 subjects from 6 global collaborators. Sample metadata almost always included a de-identified subject ID, COVID-19 status, age in years and sex. HLA class I and class II types, where available, came from metadata supplied by the sample provider rather than from assay-based typing. Results and caveats for the whole study, not just this receptor: The quantity of clinical and demographic metadata differed by source and by participant and was supplied without curation.

As for this clone: The antigen it recognizes is unknown. Base qualities were left out, and no much larger clone turns up one base away.

The collaborating institutions used their own protocols to collect whole blood in K2EDTA tubes. For TCRbeta analysis, collaborators shipped samples as frozen whole blood, isolated PBMCs, or DNA extracted from either of those sample types. TCRbeta CDR3 regions were amplified from genomic DNA using the immunoSEQ Assay, a bias-controlled multiplex PCR. Processing in the source paper ran as follows. Nucleated cell counts per sample were estimated from amplification of reference gene primers within the assay. To quantify the absolute abundance of each unique TCRbeta CDR3 rearrangement, sequence reads were collapsed and filtered. For each sample, productive Simpson clonality was calculated as the square root of Simpson's diversity index over productive rearrangements. TCRdb took this table from immuneACCESS and kept in-frame rearrangements with V and J called. Such tables lack part of the clones; where checked against another copy, unresolved V genes explain under half of the gap, and the rest is unexplained. V and J calls plus clone size are reproduced from that table; the DNA served to infer D and trimming. Recorded for this sample are 150,000 to 200,000 clones; approximately 75% of them occurred a single time. The ten largest clones capture approximately 11% of the sample.

CDR3 length: 16 amino acids, cysteine to phenylalanine. Here the CDR3 DNA is all that survives: 48 bases in frame from base 1. For CDR1 and CDR2, the germline V gene (reference sequence) lists SGHNT and YYREEE. V loses 0 bases at its end and J loses 8 bases; junction bases beyond the gene matches: 8. The sequence came from a human donor in a cohort sampled during active COVID-19. The receptor chain draws on TRBV5-4 and TRBJ2-1, with 10 central nucleotides matching TRBD1. The sample comprised peripheral blood. The sequenced DNA is TGTGCCAGCAGCTTGGCCGGGACAGGGGTTAACGATGAGCAGTTCTTC. It is translated as CASSLAGTGVNDEQFF.